One sample yielded the 2 T cell receptor beta chains listed below, sequenced in a study of human thymus T cells. Resections were taken during corrective heart surgery, and the thymus tissue came from these. Profiled with immunoSEQ multiplex PCR; TCRdb holds only in-frame clones, not every one. The repertoire holds roughly 120,000 clones, with about 93% as singletons. The specimen sequenced was thymus tissue. The receptor set was obtained from a boy in the first two years of life with a congenital heart defect but otherwise immunologically healthy.

J is TRBJ2-3 and V is TRBV27; 13 bases are a match to TRBD2. This CDR3 has 16 amino acids. With 3 bases clipped from V and 12 bases from J, the junction kept 12 bases outside the gene matches. Germline V gene data show CDR1 as MNHEY and CDR2 as SMNVEV (reference sequence). The CDR3 coding sequence is TGTGCCAGCAGTTTGGGAAGGACTAGCGGGGGTGCTCCCCAGTATTTT. Translated, it gives CASSLGRTSGGAPQYF.

The rearrangement links TRBV7-8 to TRBJ2-1; TRBD1 agrees at 7 bases. CDR1 is SGHVS, CDR2 FQNEAQ, per germline. The CDR3 runs 18 residues. The J segment lost 2 bases and the V segment lost 2 bases, leaving 12 bases of the junction unmatched. The CDR3 sequence: CASSLRLRDSPAYNEQFF. The CDR3 region has the DNA TGTGCCAGCAGCTTAAGGTTGAGGGACAGTCCTGCCTACAATGAGCAGTTCTTC. Based on the CDR3 plus reference TRBV7-8 and TRBJ2-1, the full variable domain is GAGVSQSPRYKVAKRGQDVALRCDPISGHVSLFWYQQALGQGPEFLTYFQNEAQLDKSGLPSDRFFAERPEGSVSTLKIQRTQQEDSAVYLCASSLRLRDSPAYNEQFFGPGTRLTVL.